The 9 T cell receptor beta chains in this list originate from one sample, sequenced in a study of cytomegalovirus exposure and HLA in healthy donors. With 60 Vbeta and 13 Jbeta primers, the PCR was carried out. Libraries were prepared by immunoSEQ multiplex PCR; TCRdb keeps only in-frame clonotypes and omits some of them. The data hold some 200,000 clones, with about 77% observed a single time. Input material: PBMCs. These receptors were taken from a woman younger than 45 in good health and CMV-seronegative.

A single count supports this clone. V and J are TRBV10-3 and TRBJ2-7; the D gene is possibly TRBD2 (5 bases). The V end was cut by 2 bases, the J end by 4 bases, with 12 bases between. Germline CDR1 is ENHRY and CDR2 is SYGVKD. CDR3 length equals 14 residues. CDR3 region: CAISEVGESYEQYF. Here the CDR3 DNA reads TGTGCCATCAGTGAGGTCGGGGAATCGTACGAGCAGTACTTC.

The rearrangement joins TRBV11-2 to TRBJ1-6, with D unclear. The V gene's germline CDR1 is SGHAT and CDR2 FQNNGV. The V end was cut by 1 base, the J end by 7 bases, with 14 bases between. The CDR3 covers 16 residues. CDR3 protein: CASSLGEGDTNSPLHF. The CDR3 DNA is TGTGCCAGCAGCTTAGGAGAGGGTGATACCAATTCACCCCTCCACTTT.

The V call is TRBV7-2, the J call TRBJ1-2; D might be TRBD1 (6 bases). The ends were cut back, 4 bases at V and 10 bases at J, with 10 bases in the middle. Germline V CDR1 and CDR2: SGHTA, FQGNSA. The CDR3 has 11 amino acids. CDR3 sequence: CASSYREIYTF. CDR3 DNA sequence: TGTGCCAGCAGCTACAGGGAGATCTACACCTTC.

This chain uses TRBV5-4 with TRBJ1-2; D perhaps matches TRBD1 (6 bases). Trimming stripped 4 bases from V and 8 bases from J, with 18 bases between. CDR1 is SGHNT, CDR2 YYREEE, per germline (reference sequence). CDR3 length: 14 amino acids. This CDR3 is CASSIVGQGKGYTF. For the CDR3, the DNA is TGTGCCAGCAGCATTGTGGGTCAGGGGAAGGGCTACACCTTC.

For the CDR3, the DNA is TGTGCCAGCAGCTTGGGAGGGAACACTGAAGCTTTCTTT. Protein: CASSLGGNTEAFF. The gene calls are TRBV5-4 and TRBJ1-1, with D hard to call. This CDR3 is 13 amino acids long. Germline CDR1 and CDR2: SGHNT and YYREEE (reference sequence). The V and J ends lost 0 bases and 1 base respectively, with 4 bases between them.

This clone was detected once. The V and J genes are TRBV5-1 and TRBJ2-7; D may be TRBD2 (6 bases). From germline, CDR1 is SGHRS and CDR2 YFSETQ. Trimming left V 0 bases short and J 1 base short, with 23 bases between. The CDR3 runs 19 residues. The CDR3 region has the DNA TGCGCCAGCAGCTTGGAGCCTCCCCGGGAGCTGCATTCTTCCTACGAGCAGTACTTC. Encoded protein: CASSLEPPRELHSSYEQYF.

The J gene is TRBJ2-7, the V gene TRBV7-9, with 10 bases lining up with TRBD2. The length of the CDR3 is 15 residues. Germline CDR1 reads SEHNR; CDR2 reads FQNEAQ (reference sequence). Trimming cost V 5 bases and J 7 bases; bases outside gene matches: 11. Here the CDR3 reads CASSPQAGGLREQYF. DNA of the CDR3: TGTGCCAGCAGCCCCCAAGCGGGAGGGCTGCGGGAGCAGTACTTC.

Written as DNA, the CDR3 is TGTGCCACCCGTTGGGGGCTAGCGGACAATGAGCAGTTCTTC. Encoded protein: CATRWGLADNEQFF. The J gene is TRBJ2-1, the V gene TRBV5-6, with TRBD2 as a possible D gene (7 bases). Germline V gives CDR1 SGHDT, CDR2 YYEEEE. This CDR3 is built from 14 residues. The V gene lost 9 bases and the J gene lost 5 bases, with 18 bases spanning the gap.

The gene calls are TRBV9 and TRBJ2-3; tentative D call: TRBD2 (6 bases). Germline CDR1 is SGDLS and CDR2 is YYNGEE. CDR3 length: 14 amino acids. The V gene lost 2 bases and the J gene lost 1 base, with 8 bases spanning the gap. The CDR3 DNA reads TGTGCCAGCAGCGTGCGGGAACGCACAGATACGCAGTATTTT. Translating it yields CASSVRERTDTQYF.